This entry lists 19 T cell receptor beta chains sequenced from one sample in a study of blood T cells in healthy people across ages. The second PCR ran roughly 7 to 12 cycles with a sample-barcoded 5' primer and J-beta primers. TCRdb processed the 5' RACE reads anew with MiXCR; each CDR3 protein has one entry. The sample consists of hundreds of thousands of distinct CDR3 sequences, roughly 25% of them appearing once. The sample also formed part of further work on T cells of mothers and their children.

Sequenced input: blood. These receptors all stem from a boy under 18 in good health.

This clonotype was counted between two and nine times. The genes are TRBV2 and TRBJ2-5, with unresolved D. The end of the DNA is better explained by TRBJ2-1, so the J call may be wrong. This CDR3 spans 13 amino acids. Germline CDR1 SNHLY, CDR2 FYNNEI. CDR3 nucleotides: TGTGCCAGCAGGGACCCGCCCCACCAGGAGCAGTTCTTC. The encoded protein is CASRDPPHQEQFF.

Only a few counts were recorded for this clonotype. The chain has TRBV13 and TRBJ1-6; D remains unclear. V was shortened by 3 bases and J by 10 bases, with 13 bases between the two germline ends. Germline CDR1 PRHDT, CDR2 FYEKMQ (reference sequence). The CDR3 sequence is 14 residues long. CDR3: CASSFDSTGSPLHF. The CDR3 nucleotides are TGTGCCAGCAGCTTCGACTCCACGGGGTCACCCCTCCACTTT.

The chain carries TRBV9 and TRBJ2-3; 8 nucleotides line up with TRBD2. With V trimmed by 3 bases and J by 2 bases, 5 bases remained unmatched. The CDR3 consists of 15 residues. Germline V lookup: CDR1 SGDLS, CDR2 YYNGEE. CDR3 bases: TGTGCCAGCAGCGCCGACGGGGGGGACACAGATACGCAGTATTTT. Encoded protein: CASSADGGDTDTQYF.

This clonotype was picked up a small number of times. The chain uses TRBV10-3 and TRBJ2-6, with TRBD1 as a possible D gene (6 bases). Per the germline V gene, CDR1 is ENHRY and CDR2 is SYGVKD. V was pared by 4 bases and J by 0 bases, with 7 bases between. This CDR3 spans 15 amino acids. CDR3 sequence: CAISGGGSGANVLTF. The CDR3 DNA sequence: TGTGCCATCAGTGGAGGGGGCTCTGGGGCCAACGTCCTGACTTTC.

This clonotype showed up just a few times. The chain couples TRBV6-5 to TRBJ2-3; the match to TRBD2 covers 7 bases. The V segment lost 7 bases and the J segment 0 bases; nucleotides outside the gene matches: 1. Germline loops: CDR1 MNHEY, CDR2 SVGAGI. This CDR3 is built from 13 residues. The CDR3 loop is CASTGGSTDTQYF. CDR3 DNA sequence: TGTGCCAGCACCGGGGGGAGCACAGATACGCAGTATTTT.

The chain recombines TRBV28 with TRBJ1-5; no firm D call. Between the trimmed V and J ends, which lost 6 bases and 4 bases, there was a span of 13 bases. CDR1 is MDHEN and CDR2 is SYDVKM in the germline V gene. This CDR3 spans 14 amino acids. The CDR3 reads CASSYQDRNQPQHF. Here the CDR3 DNA reads TGTGCCAGCAGCTACCAGGACCGGAATCAGCCCCAGCATTTT.

The sample holds a few counts of this clonotype. V gene TRBV20-1 combines with J gene TRBJ2-3; D gene unclear. V was trimmed by 0 bases and J by 7 bases, leaving 17 bases between them. CDR1 and CDR2 from the germline V gene are DFQATT and SNEGSKA (reference sequence). The CDR3 covers 15 residues. The CDR3: CSARDPRLVEYTQYF. The CDR3, as DNA: TGCAGTGCTAGAGATCCTAGATTGGTTGAATATACGCAGTATTTT.

The chain is built from TRBV20-1 and TRBJ2-5; 8 bases fit TRBD2. Matching the DNA end better, TRBJ2-7 makes the J call doubtful. CDR3 length equals 15 residues. CDR1 is DFQATT and CDR2 is SNEGSKA in the germline V gene (reference sequence). Here the CDR3 reads CSARDTSGGLYEQYF. Here the CDR3 DNA reads TGCAGTGCTAGGGACACTAGCGGAGGACTCTACGAGCAGTACTTC.

The table lists this clonotype with a few counts. This chain uses TRBV5-5 with TRBJ1-2; 7 bases fit TRBD1. The CDR3 loop spans 20 amino acids. Trimming removed 4 bases from V and 2 bases from J; junction bases left unmatched: 23. Germline V gives CDR1 SGHKS, CDR2 YYEKEE (reference sequence). CDR3 DNA sequence: TGTGCCAGCAGCCAGGACCTGACAGGGATCCATCCGCCTGTGAACTATGGCTACACCTTC. Encoded protein: CASSQDLTGIHPPVNYGYTF.

The genes are TRBV3-1 and TRBJ2-5; 14 nucleotides agree with TRBD2. The junction had 6 bases not matched to a gene; V was cut back by 2 bases and J by 7 bases. The CDR3 consists of 16 residues. Germline loops: CDR1 LGHDT, CDR2 YNNKEL (reference sequence). DNA of the CDR3: TGTGCCAGCAGCCAATATGGGACTAGCGGGAGCGGGACCCAGTACTTC. As protein: CASSQYGTSGSGTQYF.

The genes are TRBV7-2 and TRBJ2-3; D might be TRBD1 (5 bases). CDR3 length equals 13 residues. V was clipped by 6 bases and J by 8 bases, with 15 bases between them. CDR1 SGHTA and CDR2 FQGNSA come from the germline V gene. The CDR3 loop is CASRSSGKSTQYF. Written as DNA, the CDR3 is TGTGCCAGCAGAAGCTCAGGGAAATCTACGCAGTATTTT.

The rearrangement uses TRBV2 and TRBJ1-5; D not resolved. Germline V lookup: CDR1 SNHLY, CDR2 FYNNEI. The CDR3 spans 15 residues. Trimming shortened V by 6 bases and J by 0 bases, and 12 bases separated the two germline ends. The CDR3, as DNA: TGTGCCAGCAGCCTTGAGAGTTATAGCAATCAGCCCCAGCATTTT. Its translation: CASSLESYSNQPQHF.

Here the CDR3 reads CATSIGLQINEQFF. The CDR3 DNA reads as TGTGCCACCAGCATCGGACTACAGATCAATGAGCAGTTCTTC. The V gene is TRBV15, the J gene TRBJ2-5, with D perhaps matching TRBD2 (6 bases). The J call may be faulty, since TRBJ2-1 better matches the DNA end. The germline V gene has CDR1 LNHNV and CDR2 YYDKDF (reference sequence). This CDR3 spans 14 amino acids.

Only a few counts were recorded for this clonotype. The chain recombines TRBV7-2 with TRBJ2-7; 12 nucleotides agree with TRBD1. Germline V gives CDR1 SGHTA, CDR2 FQGNSA. The CDR3 loop spans 15 amino acids. V trimming: 1 base; J trimming: 6 bases; junction bases outside the gene matches: 4. The CDR3 region is CASSLGGTGGVEQYF. CDR3 bases: TGTGCCAGCAGCTTAGGGGGGACAGGGGGCGTCGAGCAGTACTTC.

The chain recombines TRBV11-2 with TRBJ1-1; D uncertain. Germline V gene sequence: CDR1 SGHAT, CDR2 FQNNGV. CDR3 length equals 14 residues. Trimming took 5 bases from V and 5 from J, leaving 15 bases between them. CDR3 in DNA: TGTGCCAGCAGCCAACAGCGAGTAGGGACTGAAGCTTTCTTT. Its protein product is CASSQQRVGTEAFF.

The chain carries TRBV5-6 and TRBJ2-1, with unresolved D. Germline loops: CDR1 SGHDT, CDR2 YYEEEE. Trimming removed 6 bases from V and 3 bases from J, with 10 bases in between. This CDR3 comprises 13 residues. The CDR3 reads CASTSYGYNEQFF. The CDR3 DNA reads TGTGCCAGCACCTCCTACGGCTACAATGAGCAGTTCTTC.

This chain links TRBV13 with TRBJ2-5, with 7 bases lining up with TRBD1. With the DNA end fitting TRBJ2-1 better, the J assignment may be wrong. The V gene's germline CDR1 is PRHDT and CDR2 FYEKMQ (reference sequence). The CDR3 is made up of 14 amino acids. Here the CDR3 reads CASSLLQGNNEQFF. DNA for the CDR3: TGTGCCAGCAGCTTATTACAGGGGAACAATGAGCAGTTCTTC.

This rearrangement joins TRBV20-1 to TRBJ1-2; TRBD1 matches at 7 bases. The V segment lost 5 bases and the J segment 3 bases; nucleotides outside the gene matches: 9. CDR3 length equals 14 residues. Germline CDR1 reads DFQATT; CDR2 reads SNEGSKA (reference sequence). CDR3 nucleotides: TGCAGTGCTCGTGACAGGGTCCTATACTATGGCTACACCTTC. This gives the protein CSARDRVLYYGYTF.

V is TRBV12-5 and J is TRBJ1-2, with 8 bases matching TRBD1. Germline CDR1 LGHNT, CDR2 FRNRAP. After removal of 2 bases from V and 6 bases from J, the junction contained 8 bases not matched to a gene. The length of the CDR3 is 15 residues. The CDR3 sequence is CASGLPQTGENGYTF. The CDR3, as DNA: TGTGCTAGTGGTTTGCCGCAGACAGGGGAAAATGGCTACACCTTC.